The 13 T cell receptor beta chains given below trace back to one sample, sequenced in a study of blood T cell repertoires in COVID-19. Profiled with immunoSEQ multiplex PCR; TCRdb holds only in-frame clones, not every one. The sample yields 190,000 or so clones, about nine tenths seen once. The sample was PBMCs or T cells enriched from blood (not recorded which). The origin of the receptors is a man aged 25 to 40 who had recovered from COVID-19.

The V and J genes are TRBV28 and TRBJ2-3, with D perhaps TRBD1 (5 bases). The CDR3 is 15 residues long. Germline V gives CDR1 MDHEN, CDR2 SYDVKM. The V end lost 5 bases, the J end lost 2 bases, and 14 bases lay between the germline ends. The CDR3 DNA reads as TGTGCCAGCAGTCCCAGACAGTCTACCACAGATACGCAGTATTTT. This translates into CASSPRQSTTDTQYF. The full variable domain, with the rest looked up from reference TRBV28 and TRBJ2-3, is DVKVTQSSRYLVKRTGEKVFLECVQDMDHENMFWYRQDPGLGLRLIYFSYDVKMKEKGDIPEGYSVSREKKERFSLILESASTNQTSMYLCASSPRQSTTDTQYFGPGTRLTVL.

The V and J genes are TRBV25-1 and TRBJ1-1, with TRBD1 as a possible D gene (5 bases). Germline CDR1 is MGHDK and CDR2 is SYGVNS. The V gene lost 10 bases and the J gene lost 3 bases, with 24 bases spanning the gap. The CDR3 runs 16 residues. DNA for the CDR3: TGTGCCACCTTTAAACCTACCCAAGCGGGGGACACTGAAGCTTTCTTT. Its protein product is CATFKPTQAGDTEAFF.

The CDR3: CASSQAGRQKETQYF. The CDR3 DNA sequence: TGCGCCAGCAGCCAAGCCGGTAGACAGAAAGAGACCCAGTACTTC. The chain joins TRBV4-1 to TRBJ2-5; a possible D gene is TRBD1 (5 bases). The ends were cut back, 1 base at V and 3 bases at J, with 12 bases in the middle. The CDR3 has 15 amino acids. Germline CDR1 and CDR2: MGHRA and YSYEKL.

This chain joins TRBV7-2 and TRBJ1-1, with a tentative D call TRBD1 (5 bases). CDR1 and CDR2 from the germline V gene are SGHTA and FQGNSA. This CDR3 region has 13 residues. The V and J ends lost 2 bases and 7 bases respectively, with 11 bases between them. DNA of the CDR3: TGTGCCAGCAGCTTACAACAGGAAGTTGAAGCTTTCTTT. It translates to CASSLQQEVEAFF.

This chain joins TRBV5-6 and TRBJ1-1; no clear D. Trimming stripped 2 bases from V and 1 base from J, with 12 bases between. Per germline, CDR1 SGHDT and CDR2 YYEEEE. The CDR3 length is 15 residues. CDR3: CASSLYSYQNTEAFF. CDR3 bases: TGTGCCAGCAGCTTATACAGTTACCAGAACACTGAAGCTTTCTTT.

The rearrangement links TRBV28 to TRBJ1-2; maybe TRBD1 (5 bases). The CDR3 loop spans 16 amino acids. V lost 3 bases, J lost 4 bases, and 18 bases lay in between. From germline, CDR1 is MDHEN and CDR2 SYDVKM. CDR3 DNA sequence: TGTGCCAGCAGTTTGGGGGGGATCCTATTCGCCTATGGCTACACCTTC. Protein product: CASSLGGILFAYGYTF.

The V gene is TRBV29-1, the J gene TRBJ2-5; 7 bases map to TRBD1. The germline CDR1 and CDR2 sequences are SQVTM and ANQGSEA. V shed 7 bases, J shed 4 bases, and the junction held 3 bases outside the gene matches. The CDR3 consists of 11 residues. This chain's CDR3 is CSDYRGETQYF. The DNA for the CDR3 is TGCAGCGACTACAGGGGAGAGACCCAGTACTTC.

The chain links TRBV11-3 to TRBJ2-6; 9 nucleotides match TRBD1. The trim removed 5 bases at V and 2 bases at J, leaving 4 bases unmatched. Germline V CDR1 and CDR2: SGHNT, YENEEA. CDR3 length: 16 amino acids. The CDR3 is CASSAGQGPGANVLTF. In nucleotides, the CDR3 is TGTGCCAGCAGCGCCGGACAGGGGCCTGGGGCCAACGTCCTGACTTTC.

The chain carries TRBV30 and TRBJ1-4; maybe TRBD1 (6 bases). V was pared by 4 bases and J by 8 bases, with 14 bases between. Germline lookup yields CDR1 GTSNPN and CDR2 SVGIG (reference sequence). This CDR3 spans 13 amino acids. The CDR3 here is CAWNQGLFEKLFF. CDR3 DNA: TGTGCCTGGAATCAGGGGCTCTTCGAAAAACTGTTTTTT.

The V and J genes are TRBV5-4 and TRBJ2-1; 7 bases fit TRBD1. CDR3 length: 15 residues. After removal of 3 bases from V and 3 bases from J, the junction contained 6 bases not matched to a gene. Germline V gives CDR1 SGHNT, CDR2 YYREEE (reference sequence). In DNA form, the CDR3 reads TGTGCCAGCAGCTCGGGACAGCCGGTCTACAATGAGCAGTTCTTC. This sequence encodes CASSSGQPVYNEQFF.

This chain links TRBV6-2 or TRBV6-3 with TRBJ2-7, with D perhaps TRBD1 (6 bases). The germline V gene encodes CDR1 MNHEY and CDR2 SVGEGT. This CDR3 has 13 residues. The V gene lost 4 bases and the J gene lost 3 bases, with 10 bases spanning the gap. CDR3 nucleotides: TGTGCCAGCAGTTGGGACATCTACTACGAGCAGTACTTC. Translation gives CASSWDIYYEQYF.

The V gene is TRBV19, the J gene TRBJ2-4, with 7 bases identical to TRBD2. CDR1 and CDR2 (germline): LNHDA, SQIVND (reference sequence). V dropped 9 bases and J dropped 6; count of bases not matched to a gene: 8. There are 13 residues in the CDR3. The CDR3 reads CASDAGRTNIQYF. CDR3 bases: TGTGCCAGCGACGCCGGGAGGACAAACATTCAGTACTTC.

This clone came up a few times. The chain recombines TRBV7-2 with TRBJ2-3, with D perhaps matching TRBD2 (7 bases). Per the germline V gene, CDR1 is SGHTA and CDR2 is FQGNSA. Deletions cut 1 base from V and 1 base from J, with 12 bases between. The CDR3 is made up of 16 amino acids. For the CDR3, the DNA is TGTGCCAGCAGCTTAGTGGGGGGGCGGGGCACAGATACGCAGTATTTT. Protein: CASSLVGGRGTDTQYF.